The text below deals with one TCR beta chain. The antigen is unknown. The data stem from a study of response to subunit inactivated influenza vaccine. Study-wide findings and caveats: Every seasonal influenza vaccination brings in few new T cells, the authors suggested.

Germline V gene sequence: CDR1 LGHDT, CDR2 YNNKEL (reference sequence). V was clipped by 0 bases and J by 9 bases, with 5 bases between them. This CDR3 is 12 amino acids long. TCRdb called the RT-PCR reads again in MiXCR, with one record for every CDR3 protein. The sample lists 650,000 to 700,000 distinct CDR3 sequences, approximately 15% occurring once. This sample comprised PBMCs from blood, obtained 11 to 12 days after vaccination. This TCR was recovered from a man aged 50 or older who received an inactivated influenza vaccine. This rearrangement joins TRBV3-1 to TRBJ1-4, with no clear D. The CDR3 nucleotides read TGTGCCAGCAGCCAAGATCTTAAAAAACTGTTTTTT. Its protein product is CASSQDLKKLFF.